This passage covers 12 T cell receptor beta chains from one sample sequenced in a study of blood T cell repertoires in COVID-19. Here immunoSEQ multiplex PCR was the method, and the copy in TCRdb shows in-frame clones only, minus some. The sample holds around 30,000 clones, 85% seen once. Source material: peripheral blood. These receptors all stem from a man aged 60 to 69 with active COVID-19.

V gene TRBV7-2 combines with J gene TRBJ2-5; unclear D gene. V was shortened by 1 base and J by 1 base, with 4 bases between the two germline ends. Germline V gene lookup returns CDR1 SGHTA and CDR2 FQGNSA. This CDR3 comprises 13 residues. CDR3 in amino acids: CASSLGPQETQYF. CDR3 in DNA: TGTGCCAGCAGCTTAGGGCCCCAAGAGACCCAGTACTTC.

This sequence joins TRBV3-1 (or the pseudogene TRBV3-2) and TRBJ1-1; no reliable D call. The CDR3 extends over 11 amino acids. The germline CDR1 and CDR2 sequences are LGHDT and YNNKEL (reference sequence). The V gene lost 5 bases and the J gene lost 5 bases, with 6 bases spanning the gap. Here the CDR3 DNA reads TGTGCCAGCAGCGGAGGGACTGAAGCTTTCTTT. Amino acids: CASSGGTEAFF.

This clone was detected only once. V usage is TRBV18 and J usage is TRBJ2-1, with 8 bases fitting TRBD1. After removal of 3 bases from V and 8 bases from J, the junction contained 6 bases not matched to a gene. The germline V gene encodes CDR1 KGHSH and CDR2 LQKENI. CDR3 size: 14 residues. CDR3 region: CASSPQTGDHEQFF. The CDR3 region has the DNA TGTGCCAGCTCACCGCAGACAGGGGACCATGAGCAGTTCTTC.

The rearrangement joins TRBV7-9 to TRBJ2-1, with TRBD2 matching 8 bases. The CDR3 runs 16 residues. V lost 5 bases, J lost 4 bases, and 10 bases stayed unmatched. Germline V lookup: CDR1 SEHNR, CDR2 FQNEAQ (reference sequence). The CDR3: CASSPQVAGLYNEQFF. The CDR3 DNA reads TGTGCCAGCAGCCCCCAGGTAGCGGGATTATACAATGAGCAGTTCTTC.

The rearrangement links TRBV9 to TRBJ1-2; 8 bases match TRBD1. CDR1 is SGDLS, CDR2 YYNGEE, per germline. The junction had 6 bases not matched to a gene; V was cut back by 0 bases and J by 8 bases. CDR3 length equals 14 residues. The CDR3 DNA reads TGTGCCAGCAGCGTAGACGGCAGGGGGCCCGGCTACACCTTC. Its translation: CASSVDGRGPGYTF.

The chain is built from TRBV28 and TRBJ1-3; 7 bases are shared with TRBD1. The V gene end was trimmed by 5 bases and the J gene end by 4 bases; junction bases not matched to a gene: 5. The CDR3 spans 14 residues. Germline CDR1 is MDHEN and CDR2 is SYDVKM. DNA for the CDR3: TGTGCCAGCAGTCCCAGGGGGGCCGGAAACACCATATATTTT. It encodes CASSPRGAGNTIYF.

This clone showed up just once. The CDR3 sequence is CASSSTGQPNLGTGELFF. The CDR3, as DNA: TGTGCCAGCAGCTCGACGGGACAGCCGAACCTGGGGACCGGGGAGCTGTTTTTT. J is TRBJ2-2 and V is TRBV11-3; TRBD1 aligns across 7 bases. Germline CDR1 is SGHNT and CDR2 is YENEEA. Trimming removed 4 bases from V and 5 bases from J; junction bases left unmatched: 16. The CDR3 totals 18 residues.

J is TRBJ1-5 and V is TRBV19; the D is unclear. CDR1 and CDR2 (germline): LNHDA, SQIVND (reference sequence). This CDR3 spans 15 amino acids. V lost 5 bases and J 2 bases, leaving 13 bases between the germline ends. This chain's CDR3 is CASSAGRGRNQPQHF. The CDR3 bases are TGTGCCAGTAGTGCCGGGAGAGGGCGCAATCAGCCCCAGCATTTT.

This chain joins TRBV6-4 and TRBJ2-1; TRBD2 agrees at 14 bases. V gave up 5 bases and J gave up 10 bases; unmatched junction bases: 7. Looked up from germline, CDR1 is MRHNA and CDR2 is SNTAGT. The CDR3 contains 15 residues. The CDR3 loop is CASSPGLAGGQEQFF. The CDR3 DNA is TGTGCCAGCAGTCCTGGACTAGCGGGAGGCCAGGAGCAGTTCTTC.

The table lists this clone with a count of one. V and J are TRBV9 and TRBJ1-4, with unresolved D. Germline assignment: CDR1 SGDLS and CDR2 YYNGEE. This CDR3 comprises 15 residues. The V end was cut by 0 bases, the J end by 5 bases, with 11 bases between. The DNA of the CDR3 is TGTGCCAGCAGCGTAGGAGGAGGTGGAAATGAAAAACTGTTTTTT. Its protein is CASSVGGGGNEKLFF. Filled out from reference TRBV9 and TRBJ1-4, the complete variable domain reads DSGVTQTPKHLITATGQRVTLRCSPRSGDLSVYWYQQSLDQGLQFLIQYYNGEERAKGNILERFSAQQFPDLHSELNLSSLELGDSALYFCASSVGGGGNEKLFFGSGTQLSVL.

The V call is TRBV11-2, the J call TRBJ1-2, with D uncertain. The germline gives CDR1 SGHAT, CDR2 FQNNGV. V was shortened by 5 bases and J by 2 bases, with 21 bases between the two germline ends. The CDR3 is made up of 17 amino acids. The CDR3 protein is CASSPSEGYVMNYGYTF. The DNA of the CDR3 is TGTGCCAGCAGCCCGAGTGAGGGTTATGTGATGAACTATGGCTACACCTTC.

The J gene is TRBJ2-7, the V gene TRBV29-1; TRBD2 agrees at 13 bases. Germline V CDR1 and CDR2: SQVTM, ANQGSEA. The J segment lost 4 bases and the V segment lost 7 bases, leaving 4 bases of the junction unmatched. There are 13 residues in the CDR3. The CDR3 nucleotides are TGCAGCGCCGGGACTAGCGGGATTTACGAGCAGTACTTC. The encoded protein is CSAGTSGIYEQYF.